The source of this T cell receptor (beta chain) is a study of T cell repertoires in cytomegalovirus infection. On the study more broadly: Public signatures in TCR beta pointed to CMV infection and matching HLA type.

Regarding the study as a whole: Carriage of CMV together with the relevant HLA was identifiable through cumulative public TCR beta family frequency. Across the ex vivo response, the dominant clonotypes were HLA-C-restricted CMV-specific TCR beta clonotypes.

The CDR3 consists of 14 residues. The germline V gene encodes CDR1 ENHRY and CDR2 SYGVKD. The trim removed 5 bases at V and 10 bases at J, leaving 9 bases unmatched. From the reads, TCRdb called clonotypes with MiXCR, one entry per CDR3 protein. The sample shows under 250,000 distinct CDR3 sequences, roughly an eighth of them seen only once. Only a few counts were recorded for this clonotype. Its cognate antigen is unknown. What was sequenced was PBMCs. The chain uses TRBV10-3 and TRBJ1-5; 9 bases fit TRBD1. This TCR derives from a human donor in good health (CMV status not recorded). Some clones in this sample may be carry-over from other donors' samples. Here the CDR3 DNA reads TGTGCCATCAGTACGGGACAGGGAAACGGACCCCAGCATTTT. Its translation is CAISTGQGNGPQHF.